This T cell receptor beta chain was captured by sequencing in a study of blood T cell repertoires in COVID-19. Losses at the gene ends were 3 bases for V and 4 bases for J; bases not matched to a gene: 4. The CDR3 is 15 residues long. Per the germline V gene, CDR1 is MNHEY and CDR2 is SMNVEV (reference sequence). In the study's own analysis: It was from reference gene primer amplification that nucleated cell counts were estimated. Libraries were prepared by immunoSEQ multiplex PCR; TCRdb keeps only in-frame clonotypes and omits some of them. The V and J calls and clone size are taken from that table; D and trimming were inferred from the DNA. The table records more than 65,000 clones, under 80% of them present only once.

The chain joins TRBV27 to TRBJ2-3, with 10 bases that match TRBD2. Sequenced: peripheral blood. The origin of this receptor is a woman at least 80 years old with active or convalescent COVID-19. In DNA form, the CDR3 reads TGTGCCAGCAGTTTCTTAGCGGGGGGTCCAGATACGCAGTATTTT. It specifies CASSFLAGGPDTQYF.